These T cell receptor beta chains were read from a single sample in a study of T-cell reconstitution after alpha-beta-depleted transplantation in children. From the PCR reads, TCRdb called clonotypes with MiXCR, one entry per CDR3 protein. The data contain approximately 400,000 distinct CDR3 sequences, around 15% of them singletons. The material sequenced was PBMCs, mostly from graft donor cells, taken 360 days after TCRalphabeta/CD19-depleted stem cell transplant. These receptors were collected from a boy less than two years old who had a stem cell transplant for Wiskott-Aldrich syndrome, so the T cells may come from the graft donor. Each CDR3 is given with its conserved first and last residue. A D gene is named only where the DNA matches it firmly. Clone size is given for some rows only: seen once, a few or many times, or a class if the clone is expanded.

DNA: TGCGCCAGCAGTGAGTCCCGGGACAGGGGGTCTGAGCAGTTCTTC
CDR3: CASSESRDRGSEQFF
V: TRBV10-1
J: TRBJ2-1
size: -
D: TRBD1

DNA: TGCAGTGCCGCCGCAGCCACCTACGAGCAGTACTTC
CDR3: CSAAAATYEQYF
V: TRBV20-1
J: TRBJ2-7
size: -
D: -

DNA: TGCAGCGCTAAAACGGTTGGAGGGATCACAGATACGCAGTATTTT
CDR3: CSAKTVGGITDTQYF
V: TRBV29-1
J: TRBJ2-3
size: -
D: -

DNA: TGCGCCAGCAGCTTGGTTGGCTTAGCGGGAGTGGTGGGGGCGGCTCACAATGAGCAGTTCTTC
CDR3: CASSLVGLAGVVGAAHNEQFF
V: TRBV5-1
J: TRBJ2-1
size: -
D: TRBD2

DNA: TGTGCCAGCAGTTTATACGGGACACTACATCAGCCCCAGCATTTT
CDR3: CASSLYGTLHQPQHF
V: TRBV12-3/TRBV12-4
J: TRBJ1-5
size: -
D: -

DNA: TGTGCCAGCAGCCCGGGGTACACCTACGAGCAGTACTTC
CDR3: CASSPGYTYEQYF
V: TRBV7-2
J: TRBJ2-7
size: few
D: -

DNA: TGCAGCGTTGATGTGGGGGGGCGGACCGGGGAGCTGTTTTTT
CDR3: CSVDVGGRTGELFF
V: TRBV29-1
J: TRBJ2-2
size: few
D: -

DNA: TGCGCCAGCAGCTTGGCCTTTCAGGCCAGGTCAGGGCGATCCTACGAGCAGTACTTC
CDR3: CASSLAFQARSGRSYEQYF
V: TRBV5-1
J: TRBJ2-7
size: few
D: -

DNA: TGCAGTGCTACAGACATAGCCAAAAACATTCAGTACTTC
CDR3: CSATDIAKNIQYF
V: TRBV20-1
J: TRBJ2-4
size: few
D: -

DNA: TGCGCCAGCAGCTTGGACTCCAGCTCCTTCTTCATGAACACTGAAGCTTTCTTT
CDR3: CASSLDSSSFFMNTEAFF
V: TRBV5-1
J: TRBJ1-1
size: few
D: -

DNA: TGTGCCATCAGCTGGACAGGCACGAACACCGGGGAGCTGTTTTTT
CDR3: CAISWTGTNTGELFF
V: TRBV10-3
J: TRBJ2-2
size: -
D: TRBD1

DNA: TGTGCCAGCAGCTTAGGCTCGGGCACAGATACGCAGTATTTT
CDR3: CASSLGSGTDTQYF
V: TRBV7-7
J: TRBJ2-3
size: -
D: -